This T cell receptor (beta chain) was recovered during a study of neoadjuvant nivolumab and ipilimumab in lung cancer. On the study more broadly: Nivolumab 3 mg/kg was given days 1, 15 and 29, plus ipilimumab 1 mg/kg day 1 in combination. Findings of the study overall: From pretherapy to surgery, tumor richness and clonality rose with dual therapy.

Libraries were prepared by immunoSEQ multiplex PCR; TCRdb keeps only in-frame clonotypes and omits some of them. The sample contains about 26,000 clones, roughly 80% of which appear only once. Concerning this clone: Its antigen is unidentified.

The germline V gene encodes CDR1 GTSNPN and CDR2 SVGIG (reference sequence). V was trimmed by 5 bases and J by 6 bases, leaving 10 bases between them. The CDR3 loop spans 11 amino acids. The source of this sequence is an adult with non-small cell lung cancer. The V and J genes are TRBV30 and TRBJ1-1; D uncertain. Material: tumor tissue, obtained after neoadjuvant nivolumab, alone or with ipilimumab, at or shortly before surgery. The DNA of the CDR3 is TGTGCCTGGGGGAGGGCGCCTGAAGCTTTCTTT. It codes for CAWGRAPEAFF.